This T cell receptor beta chain was identified during a study of shared clonotypes between healthy human individuals. Study-wide results and limits: As a rule, naive subsets had a larger estimated richness than memory subsets.

As to this clone: Its specificity is not known.

The material for each subset, its genomic DNA, was split evenly across several immunoSEQ plates. Original handling: Because ImmunoSEQ provided only junction sequences with no quality scores, the filtering differed. The table came from immunoSEQ multiplex PCR; TCRdb's copy has only in-frame clones and leaves some out. V, J and clone size derive from that table, while D and trimming were established from the DNA sequence. The sample contains some 2,500,000 clones, roughly 93% of which appear only once. Looked up from germline, CDR1 is SGDLS and CDR2 is YYNGEE. This CDR3 spans 15 amino acids. Losses at the gene ends were 4 bases for V and 6 bases for J; bases not matched to a gene: 11.

The TCR sequence derives from a man between 18 and 35 years old in good health. Some clones in this sample may be carry-over from other donors' samples. The sample consisted of naive CD4+ T cells from PBMCs. Sample subset: CD45RA+ positively selected. The chain combines TRBV9 with TRBJ2-3, with 7 bases identical to TRBD2. Here the CDR3 DNA reads TGTGCCAGCAGCCCCGGGGCGGGAGTCCGGGATACGCAGTATTTT. Translated, it gives CASSPGAGVRDTQYF. The variable domain in full, completed from reference TRBV9 and TRBJ2-3, reads DSGVTQTPKHLITATGQRVTLRCSPRSGDLSVYWYQQSLDQGLQFLIQYYNGEERAKGNILERFSAQQFPDLHSELNLSSLELGDSALYFCASSPGAGVRDTQYFGPGTRLTVL.